This TCR beta chain comes out of a study of T cell changes during pregnancy in multiple sclerosis (dated by TCRdb to 2018 to 2020). Concerning the study at large: The study examined how the T cell repertoire changed over the course of pregnancy in women with multiple sclerosis.

Taken from cysteine to phenylalanine, the CDR3 has 12 residues. Left in the record is the CDR3 DNA by itself, 36 bases read in frame from the first base. Taken from the germline V gene, the CDR1 and CDR2 loops are SNHLY and FYNNEI. V lost 2 bases and J lost 5 bases; the stretch between them is 6 bases long. Receptors were amplified or captured by the immunoSEQ multiplex PCR assay. TCRdb provides this immuneACCESS table in a form limited to in-frame rearrangements. Some clones are lacking; in checked studies, under half of them reflect an unresolved V gene, and why the rest are absent is not known. The sample profile shows 85,000 to 120,000 clones; about 90% of them were found once. About 1.5% of the sample comes from the top ten. On this clone itself: The specificity of this receptor is unknown. No per-base quality is available; no much larger clone lies one base away.

This receptor was identified in a female donor with multiple sclerosis, enrolled in a pregnancy study. The rearrangement combines TRBV2 with TRBJ1-2, and the D gene may be TRBD1, 6 bases matching. Source: peripheral blood, taken before pregnancy. The nucleotide sequence reads as follows: TGTGCCAGCAGTGAACAGGGGTATGGCTACACCTTC. It encodes CASSEQGYGYTF. Reference TRBV2 and TRBJ1-2 genes cover what lies past the CDR3, so the full variable domain is EPEVTQTPSHQVTQMGQEVILRCVPISNHLYFYWYRQILGQKVEFLVSFYNNEISEKSEIFDDQFSVERPDGSNFTLKIRSTKLEDSAMYFCASSEQGYGYTFGSGTRLTVV.